Listed below are T cell receptor beta chains from one sample, sequenced in a study of cytomegalovirus exposure and HLA in healthy donors. Sequencing used immunoSEQ multiplex PCR; TCRdb keeps in-frame clones, though not all of them. This sample has about 190,000 clones; roughly 86% occur once, and the top ten carry around 1.5%. The sample comprised PBMCs. The source is a woman between 18 and 30 years old in good health and CMV-seronegative. Each CDR3 is given without its conserved first and last residue.

V gene	CDR3 protein
TRBV11-2	ASSLFYEQY
TRBV10-1	ASRGQNSGNTIY
TRBV5-6	ASSLRQTYEQY
TRBV5-1	ASSLQPGQGEKLF
TRBV10-3	AISEGDRAETQY
TRBV27	ASSLGGPDNEQF
TRBV18	ASSPDRDYGYT
TRBV5-6	ASSIQGEQY
TRBV6-5	ASSYGQGTTYEQY
TRBV7-9	ASSTTGETEAF
TRBV10-3	AISDSDRSSYEQY
TRBV5-1	ASSLGTGTDTQY
TRBV9	ASSRTPRQGGVEKLF
TRBV11-3	ASSLLWTSPKAF
TRBV29-1	GVAGTGPRYGYT
TRBV5-1	ASSWDPRGQSSYEQY
TRBV6-5	ASRAGLNYGYT
TRBV4-1	ASSQVTTRGYT
TRBV4-3	ASSPDRVGYGYT
TRBV7-9	ASSLGYRGGTDTQY
TRBV6-1	ASSLNRALDYEQY
TRBV5-1	ASSPGDSYSPLH
TRBV11-2	ASSLDSWRGGTDTQY
TRBV12-5	ASGEGGTQAF
TRBV9	ASSGRLAGVINTGELF
TRBV27	ASSPGQTYEQY
TRBV11-3	ASSLDYSQGATGELF
TRBV7-2	ASSLELDIFYEQY
TRBV5-1	ASSLEQITQY
TRBV14	ASSQFAGPGGDTQY
TRBV19	ASRIRDSGANVLT
TRBV4-1	ASSQDGLAGVNTGELF
TRBV27	ASRRTSGADTQY
TRBV7-2	ASSDGTGGYGYT
TRBV5-6	ASSPTEDYGYT
TRBV5-1	ASSLAQLPDTQY
TRBV10-3	AINPETGGTDTQY
TRBV7-9	SSSLTGDEAF
TRBV5-6	ASSPGVGETQY
TRBV4-3	ASSLLLSDEQY
TRBV5-1	ASSPLATSTDTQY
TRBV7-9	ASSLGQGISGNTIY
TRBV14	ASSLTLPRGKGRYNEQF
TRBV7-2	ASSVSGRIRTDTQY
TRBV9	ASSVTPGQGTPGNTIY
TRBV6-6	ASDSARSSYEQY
TRBV19	ASRTGTVSNEQF
TRBV5-1	ASSFQSSGANVLT
TRBV19	ASSEGGETQY
TRBV28	ASTWDRGNGYT